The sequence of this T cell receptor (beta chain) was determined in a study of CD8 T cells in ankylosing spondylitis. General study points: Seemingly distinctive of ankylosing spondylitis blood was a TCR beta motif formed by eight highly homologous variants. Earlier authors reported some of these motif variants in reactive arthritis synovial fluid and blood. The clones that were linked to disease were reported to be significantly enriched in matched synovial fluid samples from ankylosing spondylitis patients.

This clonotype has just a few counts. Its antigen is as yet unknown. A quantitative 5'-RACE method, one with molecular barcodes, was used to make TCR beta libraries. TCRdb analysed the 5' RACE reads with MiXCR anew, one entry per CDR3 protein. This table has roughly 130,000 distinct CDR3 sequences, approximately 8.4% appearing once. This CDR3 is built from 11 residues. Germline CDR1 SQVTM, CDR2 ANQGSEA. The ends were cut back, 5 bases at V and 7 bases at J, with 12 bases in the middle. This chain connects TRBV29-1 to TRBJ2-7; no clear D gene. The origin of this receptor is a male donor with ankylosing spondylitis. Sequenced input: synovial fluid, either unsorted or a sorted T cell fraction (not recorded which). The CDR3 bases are TGCAGCGTTTCCGGATGGGATGAGCAGTACTTC. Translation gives CSVSGWDEQYF.